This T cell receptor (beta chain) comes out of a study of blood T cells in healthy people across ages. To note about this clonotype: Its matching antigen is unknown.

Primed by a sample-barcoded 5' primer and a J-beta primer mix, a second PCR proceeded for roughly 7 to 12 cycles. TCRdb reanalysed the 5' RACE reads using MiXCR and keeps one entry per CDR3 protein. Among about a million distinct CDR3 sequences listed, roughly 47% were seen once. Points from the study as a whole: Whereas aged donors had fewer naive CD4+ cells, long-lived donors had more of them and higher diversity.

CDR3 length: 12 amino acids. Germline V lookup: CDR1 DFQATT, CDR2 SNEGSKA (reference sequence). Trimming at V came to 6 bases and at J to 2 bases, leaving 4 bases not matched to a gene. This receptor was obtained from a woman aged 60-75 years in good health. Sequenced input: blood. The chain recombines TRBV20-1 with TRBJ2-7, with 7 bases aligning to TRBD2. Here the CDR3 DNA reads TGCAGTGCCGCCGGGAGGACCTACGAGCAGTACTTC. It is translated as CSAAGRTYEQYF.